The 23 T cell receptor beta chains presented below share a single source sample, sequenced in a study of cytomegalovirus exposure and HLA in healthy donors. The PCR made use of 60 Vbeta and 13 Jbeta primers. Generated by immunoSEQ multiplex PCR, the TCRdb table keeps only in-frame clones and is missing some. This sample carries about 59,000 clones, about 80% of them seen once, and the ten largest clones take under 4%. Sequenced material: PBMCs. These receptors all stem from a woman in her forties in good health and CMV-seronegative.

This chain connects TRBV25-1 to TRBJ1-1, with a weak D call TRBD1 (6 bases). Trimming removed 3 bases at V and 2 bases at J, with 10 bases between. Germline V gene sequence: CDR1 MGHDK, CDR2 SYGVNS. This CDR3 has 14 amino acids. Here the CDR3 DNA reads TGTGCCAGCAGTGATCCGGACAGAAACACTGAAGCTTTCTTT. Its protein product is CASSDPDRNTEAFF.

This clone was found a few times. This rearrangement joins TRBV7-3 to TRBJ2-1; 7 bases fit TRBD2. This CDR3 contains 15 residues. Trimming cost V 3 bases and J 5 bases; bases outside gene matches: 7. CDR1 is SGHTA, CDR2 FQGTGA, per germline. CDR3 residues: CASSLGRTSHNEQFF. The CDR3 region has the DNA TGTGCCAGCAGCTTGGGAAGGACTAGTCACAATGAGCAGTTCTTC.

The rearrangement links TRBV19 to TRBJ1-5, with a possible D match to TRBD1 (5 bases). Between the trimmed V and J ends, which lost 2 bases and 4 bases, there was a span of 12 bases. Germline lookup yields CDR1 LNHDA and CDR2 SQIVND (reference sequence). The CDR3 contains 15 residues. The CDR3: CASSIRDSDNQPQHF. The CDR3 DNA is TGTGCCAGTAGTATACGAGACAGCGATAATCAGCCCCAGCATTTT.

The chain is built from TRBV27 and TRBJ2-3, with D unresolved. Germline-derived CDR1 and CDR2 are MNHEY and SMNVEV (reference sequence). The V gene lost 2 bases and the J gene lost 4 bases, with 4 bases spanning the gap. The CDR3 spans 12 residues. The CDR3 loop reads CASSLTPDTQYF. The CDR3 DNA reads TGTGCCAGCAGTTTAACACCAGATACGCAGTATTTT.

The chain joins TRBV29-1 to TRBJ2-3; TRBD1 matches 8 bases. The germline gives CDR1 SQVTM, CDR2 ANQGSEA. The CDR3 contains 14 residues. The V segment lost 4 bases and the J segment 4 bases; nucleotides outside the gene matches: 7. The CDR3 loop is CSVGLGQGSDTQYF. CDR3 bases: TGCAGCGTTGGGCTTGGACAGGGCTCAGATACGCAGTATTTT.

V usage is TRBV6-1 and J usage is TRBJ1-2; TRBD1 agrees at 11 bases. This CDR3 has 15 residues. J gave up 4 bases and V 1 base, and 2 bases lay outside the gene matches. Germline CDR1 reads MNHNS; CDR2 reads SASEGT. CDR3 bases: TGTGCCAGCAGTGAAGGGACAGGGGGCACCTATGGCTACACCTTC. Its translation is CASSEGTGGTYGYTF.

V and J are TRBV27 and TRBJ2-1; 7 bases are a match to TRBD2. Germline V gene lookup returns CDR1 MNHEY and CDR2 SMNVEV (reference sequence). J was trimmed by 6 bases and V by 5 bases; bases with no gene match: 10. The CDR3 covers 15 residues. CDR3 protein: CASSPRGGRGNEQFF. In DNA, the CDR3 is TGTGCCAGCAGTCCTAGGGGAGGGCGGGGCAATGAGCAGTTCTTC.

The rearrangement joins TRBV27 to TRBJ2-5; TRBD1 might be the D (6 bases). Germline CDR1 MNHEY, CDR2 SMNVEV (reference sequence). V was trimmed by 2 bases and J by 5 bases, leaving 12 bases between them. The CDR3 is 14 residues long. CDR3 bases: TGTGCCAGCAGTTTAAATTGGGGGCAGGAGACCCAGTACTTC. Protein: CASSLNWGQETQYF.

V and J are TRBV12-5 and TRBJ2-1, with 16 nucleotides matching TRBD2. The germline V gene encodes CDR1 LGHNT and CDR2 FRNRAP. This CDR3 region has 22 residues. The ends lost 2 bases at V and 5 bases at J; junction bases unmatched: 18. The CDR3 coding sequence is TGTGCTAGTGGTTTGCAACCCTCCGGGACTAGCGGGAGGGCCACATTCCACAATGAGCAGTTCTTC. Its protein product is CASGLQPSGTSGRATFHNEQFF.

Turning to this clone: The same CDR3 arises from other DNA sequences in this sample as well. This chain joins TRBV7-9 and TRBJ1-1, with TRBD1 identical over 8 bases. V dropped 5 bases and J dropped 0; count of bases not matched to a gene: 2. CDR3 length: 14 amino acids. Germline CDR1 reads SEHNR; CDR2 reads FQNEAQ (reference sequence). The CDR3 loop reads CASSRTGLNTEAFF. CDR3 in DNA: TGTGCCAGCAGCCGGACAGGGTTGAACACTGAAGCTTTCTTT.

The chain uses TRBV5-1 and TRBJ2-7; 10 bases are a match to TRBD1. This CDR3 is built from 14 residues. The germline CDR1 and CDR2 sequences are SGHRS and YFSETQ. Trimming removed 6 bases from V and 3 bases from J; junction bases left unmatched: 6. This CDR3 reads CASTTGTGVYEQYF. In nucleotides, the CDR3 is TGCGCCAGCACAACCGGGACAGGGGTCTACGAGCAGTACTTC.

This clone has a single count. In DNA, the CDR3 is TGTGCCAGCAGACCGATAGACAGGGGACCCTACGAGCAGTACTTC. The encoded protein is CASRPIDRGPYEQYF. The chain recombines TRBV27 with TRBJ2-7; the match to TRBD1 covers 8 bases. This CDR3 has 15 amino acids. CDR1 and CDR2 from the germline V gene are MNHEY and SMNVEV (reference sequence). The V gene end was trimmed by 6 bases and the J gene end by 2 bases; junction bases not matched to a gene: 9.

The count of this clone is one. CDR3 in amino acids: CASSRNGGGGSYNEQFF. The CDR3 region has the DNA TGTGCCAGCAGCCGTAACGGCGGGGGTGGTAGCTACAATGAGCAGTTCTTC. V usage is TRBV11-2 and J usage is TRBJ2-1; 7 positions match TRBD2. The CDR3 totals 17 residues. V lost 5 bases to trimming and J lost 3 bases; unmatched junction nucleotides: 13. Germline CDR1 reads SGHAT; CDR2 reads FQNNGV.

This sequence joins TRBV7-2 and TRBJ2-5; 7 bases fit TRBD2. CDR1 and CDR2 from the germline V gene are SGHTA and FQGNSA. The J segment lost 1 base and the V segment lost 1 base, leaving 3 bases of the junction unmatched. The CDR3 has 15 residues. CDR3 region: CASSLGWGGQETQYF. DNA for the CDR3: TGTGCCAGCAGCTTAGGGTGGGGGGGCCAAGAGACCCAGTACTTC.

CDR3 loop: CSVEDWEGGTDTQYF. As DNA, the CDR3 is TGCAGCGTTGAAGATTGGGAGGGGGGGACAGATACGCAGTATTTT. The chain uses TRBV29-1 and TRBJ2-3, with D possibly TRBD2 on 7 matching bases. The V end was cut by 0 bases, the J end by 3 bases, with 13 bases between. CDR1 and CDR2 from the germline V gene are SQVTM and ANQGSEA. This CDR3 contains 15 residues.

The CDR3 bases are TGTGCCAGCTCACCCCTCCGCTCCTACGAGCAGTACTTC. As protein: CASSPLRSYEQYF. The V call is TRBV18, the J call TRBJ2-7; D remains unclear. The germline V and J ends were trimmed by 3 bases and 0 bases, with 6 bases remaining between them. Germline V gives CDR1 KGHSH, CDR2 LQKENI. The CDR3 has 13 amino acids. The entire variable domain, with the rest obtained from reference TRBV18 and TRBJ2-7, is as follows: NAGVMQNPRHLVRRRGQEARLRCSPMKGHSHVYWYRQLPEEGLKFMVYLQKENIIDESGMPKERFSAEFPKEGPSILRIQQVVRGDSAAYFCASSPLRSYEQYFGPGTRLTVT.

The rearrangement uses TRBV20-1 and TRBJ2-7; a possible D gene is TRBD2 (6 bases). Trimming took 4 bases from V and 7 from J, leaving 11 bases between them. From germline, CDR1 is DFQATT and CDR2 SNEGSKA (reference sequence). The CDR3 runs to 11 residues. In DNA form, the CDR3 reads TGCAGTGCTACCCAAGGGAGGGAGCAGTACTTC. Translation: CSATQGREQYF.

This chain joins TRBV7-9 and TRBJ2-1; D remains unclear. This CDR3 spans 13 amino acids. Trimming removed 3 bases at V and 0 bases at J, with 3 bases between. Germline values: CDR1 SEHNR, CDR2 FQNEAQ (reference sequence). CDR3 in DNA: TGTGCCAGCAGCTTGAGCTCCTACAATGAGCAGTTCTTC. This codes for CASSLSSYNEQFF.

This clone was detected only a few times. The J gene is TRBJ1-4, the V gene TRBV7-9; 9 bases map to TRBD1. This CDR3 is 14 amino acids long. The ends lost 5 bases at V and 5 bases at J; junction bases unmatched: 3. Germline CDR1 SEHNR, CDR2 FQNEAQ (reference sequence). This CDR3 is CASSPGQGNEKLFF. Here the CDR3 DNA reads TGTGCCAGCAGCCCCGGACAGGGGAATGAAAAACTGTTTTTT.

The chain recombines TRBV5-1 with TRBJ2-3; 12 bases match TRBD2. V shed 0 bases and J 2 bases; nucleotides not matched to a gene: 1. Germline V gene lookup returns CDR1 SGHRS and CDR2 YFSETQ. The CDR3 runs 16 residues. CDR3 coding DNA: TGCGCCAGCAGCTTGGGGACTAGCGGGGTCACAGATACGCAGTATTTT. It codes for CASSLGTSGVTDTQYF.

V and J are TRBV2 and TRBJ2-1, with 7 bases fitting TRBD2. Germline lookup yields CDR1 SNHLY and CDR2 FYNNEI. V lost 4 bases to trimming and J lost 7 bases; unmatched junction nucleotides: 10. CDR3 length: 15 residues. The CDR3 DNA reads TGTGCCAGCAGTGTGGGCGGGAGCCCTAGGAATGAGCAGTTCTTC. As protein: CASSVGGSPRNEQFF.

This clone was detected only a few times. The CDR3 DNA is TGCGCCAGCAGCCAAGATGCGGGACAGTACCTAGAAGGCTACACCTTC. Its translation: CASSQDAGQYLEGYTF. The chain recombines TRBV4-1 with TRBJ1-2, with 7 bases that match TRBD1. Trimming cost V 0 bases and J 8 bases; bases outside gene matches: 12. Per the germline V gene, CDR1 is MGHRA and CDR2 is YSYEKL. CDR3 length: 16 amino acids.

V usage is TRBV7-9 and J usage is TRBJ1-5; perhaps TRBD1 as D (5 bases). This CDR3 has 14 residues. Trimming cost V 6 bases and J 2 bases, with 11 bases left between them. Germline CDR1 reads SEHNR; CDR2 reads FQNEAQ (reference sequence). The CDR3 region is CASSRLQGNQPQHF. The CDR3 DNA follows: TGTGCCAGCAGTAGATTACAGGGCAATCAGCCCCAGCATTTT.